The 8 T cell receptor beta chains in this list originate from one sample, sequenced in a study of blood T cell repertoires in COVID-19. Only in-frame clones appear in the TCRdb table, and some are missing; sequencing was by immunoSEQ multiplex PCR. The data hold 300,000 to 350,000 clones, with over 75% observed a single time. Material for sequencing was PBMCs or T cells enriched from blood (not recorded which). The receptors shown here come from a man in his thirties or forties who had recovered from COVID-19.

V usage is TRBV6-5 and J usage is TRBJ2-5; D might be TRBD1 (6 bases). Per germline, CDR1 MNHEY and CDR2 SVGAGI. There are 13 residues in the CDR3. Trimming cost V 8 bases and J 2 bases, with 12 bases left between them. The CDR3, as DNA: TGTGCCAGCTGCCCGACAGGTCAAGAGACCCAGTACTTC. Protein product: CASCPTGQETQYF.

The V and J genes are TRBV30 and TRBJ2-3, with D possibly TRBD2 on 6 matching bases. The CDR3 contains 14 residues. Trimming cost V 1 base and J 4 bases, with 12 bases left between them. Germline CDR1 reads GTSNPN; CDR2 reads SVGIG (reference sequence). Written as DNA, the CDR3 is TGTGCCTGGAGTGAACTAGCTTTTTCAGATACGCAGTATTTT. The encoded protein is CAWSELAFSDTQYF.

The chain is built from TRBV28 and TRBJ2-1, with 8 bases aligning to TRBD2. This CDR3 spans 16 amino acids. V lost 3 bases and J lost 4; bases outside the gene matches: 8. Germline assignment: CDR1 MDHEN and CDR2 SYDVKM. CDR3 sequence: CASSFGGAGIYNEQFF. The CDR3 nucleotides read TGTGCCAGCAGTTTCGGGGGGGCAGGAATTTACAATGAGCAGTTCTTC.

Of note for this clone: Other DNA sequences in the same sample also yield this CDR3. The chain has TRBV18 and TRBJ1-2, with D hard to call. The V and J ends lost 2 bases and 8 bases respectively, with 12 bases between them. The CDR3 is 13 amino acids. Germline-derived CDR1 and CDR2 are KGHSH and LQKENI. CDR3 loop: CASSPVAGRGYTF. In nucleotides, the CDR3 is TGTGCCAGCTCACCAGTTGCAGGCAGGGGCTACACCTTC.

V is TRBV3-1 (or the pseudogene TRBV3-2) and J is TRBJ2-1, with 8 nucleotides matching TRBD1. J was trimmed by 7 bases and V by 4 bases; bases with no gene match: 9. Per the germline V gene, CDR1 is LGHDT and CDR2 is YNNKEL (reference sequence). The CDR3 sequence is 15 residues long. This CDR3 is CASSPRDRSRNEQFF. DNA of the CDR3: TGTGCCAGCAGCCCTCGGGACAGGTCTAGGAATGAGCAGTTCTTC.

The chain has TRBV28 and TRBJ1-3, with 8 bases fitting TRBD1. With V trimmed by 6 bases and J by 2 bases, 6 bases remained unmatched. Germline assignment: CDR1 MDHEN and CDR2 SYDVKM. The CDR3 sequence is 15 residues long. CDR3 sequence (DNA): TGTGCCAGCAGCCTACGGACAGGGACTGGAAACACCATATATTTT. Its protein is CASSLRTGTGNTIYF. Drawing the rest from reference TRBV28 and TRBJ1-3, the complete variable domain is DVKVTQSSRYLVKRTGEKVFLECVQDMDHENMFWYRQDPGLGLRLIYFSYDVKMKEKGDIPEGYSVSREKKERFSLILESASTNQTSMYLCASSLRTGTGNTIYFGEGSWLTVV.

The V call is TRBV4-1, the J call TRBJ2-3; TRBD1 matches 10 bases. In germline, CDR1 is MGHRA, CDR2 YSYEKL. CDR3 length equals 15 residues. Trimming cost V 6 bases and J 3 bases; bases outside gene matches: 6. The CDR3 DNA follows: TGCGCCAGCAGTCACAGACAGGGGGCAACAGATACGCAGTATTTT. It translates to CASSHRQGATDTQYF.

The CDR3 loop reads CASIPTGNQPQHF. For the CDR3, the DNA is TGTGCCAGCATCCCGACAGGCAATCAGCCCCAGCATTTT. The chain has TRBV21-1 and TRBJ1-5; TRBD1 is the table's D call, not checked against the DNA. TRBV21-1 is a pseudogene locus. The CDR3 length is 13 residues.